The text below deals with one T cell receptor beta chain. Its target is not known. The sample is drawn from a study of cytomegalovirus exposure and HLA in healthy donors. The CDR3 contains 14 residues. Germline assignment: CDR1 MNHNS and CDR2 SASEGT. V gave up 6 bases and J gave up 3 bases, with 15 bases separating them. 60 Vbeta and 13 Jbeta primers were used in PCR. Sequenced by immunoSEQ multiplex PCR; TCRdb stores in-frame clones only, minus some. The data hold about 75,000 clones, with roughly four fifths observed a single time. Study-wide findings and caveats: Later analysis suggested links between common viral pathogens and several top significant clusters.

The receptor was isolated from a man younger than 35 in good health and CMV-seronegative. Sequenced sample: PBMCs. The chain couples TRBV6-1 to TRBJ2-7; maybe TRBD2 (6 bases). CDR3 nucleotide sequence: TGTGCCAGCAGAATCGGGGGACCAAGCTACGAGCAGTACTTC. This sequence encodes CASRIGGPSYEQYF.